These 2 T cell receptor beta chains were sequenced from one sample in a study of blood T cell repertoires in COVID-19. The protocol was immunoSEQ multiplex PCR, while the TCRdb copy is restricted to in-frame clones and leaves out a portion. The sample consists of 250,000 or so clones, 65% to 85% of them appearing once. Material for sequencing was PBMCs or T cells enriched from blood (not recorded which). The source of these receptors is a man in his fifties who had recovered from COVID-19.

The DNA for the CDR3 is TGTGCCAGCAGCCCCGGGAGGGTAAACTCACCCCTCCACTTT. Protein product: CASSPGRVNSPLHF. The genes are TRBV5-6 and TRBJ1-6; no clear D gene. The length of the CDR3 is 14 residues. CDR1 and CDR2 (germline): SGHDT, YYEEEE. V dropped 4 bases and J dropped 10 bases, with 15 bases sitting between them.

This clone turned up a few times. V usage is TRBV28 and J usage is TRBJ1-5; D might be TRBD1 (6 bases). Germline V gene data show CDR1 as MDHEN and CDR2 as SYDVKM. Trimming left V 9 bases short and J 1 base short, with 13 bases between. The CDR3 contains 14 residues. Written as DNA, the CDR3 is TGTGCCAGTACACAGGGTGGCAGCAATCAGCCCCAGCATTTT. Protein product: CASTQGGSNQPQHF.